This entry is about one T cell receptor (beta chain). Its antigen is not identified. Vbeta (60) and Jbeta (13) primers were used in the PCR. Profiling relied on immunoSEQ multiplex PCR, and the TCRdb table lists in-frame clones only, not all of them. Among some 150,000 clones, 82% were seen once, and the ten largest hold about 3.2%. The data belong to a study of cytomegalovirus exposure and HLA in healthy donors. Study results and caveats: A later analysis linked a missense DCLRE1C variant to TCR beta V- and J-gene trimming.

Germline V gene sequence: CDR1 MDHEN, CDR2 SYDVKM. The V and J ends lost 10 bases and 3 bases, in that order; junction bases with no gene match: 7. This CDR3 is built from 13 residues. The clonotype comes from a man aged 18 to 30 in good health and CMV-seropositive. Sequencing input: PBMCs. The rearrangement joins TRBV28 to TRBJ1-1; the match to TRBD1 covers 8 bases. CDR3 residues: CATAGGRYTEAFF. The CDR3 coding sequence is TGTGCCACCGCAGGGGGCCGATACACTGAAGCTTTCTTT.